The text below deals with one TCR beta chain. This sample stems from a study of CD8+CD57+ T cells in acquired aplastic anemia. Patients selected for sequencing had displayed CD8+CD57+ cell expansion by flow cytometry. The study profiled TCR beta VDJ and CDR3 using genomic DNA as template. TCRdb analysed the reads with MiXCR anew, one entry per CDR3 protein. The repertoire holds hundreds of thousands of distinct CDR3 sequences, with approximately 60% as singletons. Input material: sorted CD4+, CD8+, or CD8+CD57+ T cells (not recorded which) from PBMCs. The receptor was isolated from a human donor with aplastic anemia.

CDR3 in amino acids: CASSQGTNYGYTF. CDR3 nucleotides: TGTGCCAGCTCGCAGGGCACGAACTATGGCTACACCTTC. J is TRBJ1-2 and V is TRBV9; D is possibly TRBD1 (5 bases). Germline CDR1 and CDR2: SGDLS and YYNGEE. Trimming took 7 bases from V and 2 from J, leaving 12 bases between them. CDR3 length: 13 amino acids.